This T cell receptor (beta chain) was documented in a study of shared clonotypes between healthy human individuals. Germline V gene lookup returns CDR1 SGHTA and CDR2 FQGTGA. The CDR3 has 11 residues. Between the trimmed V and J ends, which lost 1 base and 5 bases, there was a span of 2 bases. CD45RA+ naive and CD45RA-negative memory subsets were separated from CD4+ cells. The input for sorted-subset replicate PCRs was 200 to 250 ng DNA, tens of thousands of T cell genomes. Sequenced by immunoSEQ multiplex PCR; TCRdb stores in-frame clones only, minus some. The sample contains 2 million to 2.5 million clones, just over 90% of which appear only once.

This TCR came from a man aged 18 to 29 in good health. Some clones in this sample may be carry-over from other donors' samples. The sample taken for sequencing was naive CD4+ T cells from PBMCs. Regarding subset: CD45RA+ positively selected. This chain uses TRBV7-3 with TRBJ1-1; D remains ambiguous. The CDR3 region has the DNA TGTGCCAGCAGCTTAATAACTGAAGCTTTCTTT. This codes for CASSLITEAFF.